This TCR beta chain originates from a study of somatic mutations in cytotoxic T cells in rheumatoid arthritis. Study at large: Nearly 100% purity was obtained when some V beta antibody-stained T-cell populations were flow-sorted; these included V beta1+ cells sequenced for TCRB.

In the authors' methods: Only a few patient CD8+ clones above 1% matched published virus-specific TCRB sequences. Libraries were prepared by immunoSEQ multiplex PCR; TCRdb keeps only in-frame clonotypes and omits some of them. V and J calls and clone size come straight from that table; D and trimming were deduced from the DNA. The sample includes 20,000 to 25,000 clones, 80% to 90% of them seen just once. This clone was counted only a few times. Its antigen is currently unknown. General observations from the study: Neither rheumatoid arthritis patients nor age-matched healthy controls had significantly different CD8+ T-cell clonality from the other group.

The TCR was taken from an adult with rheumatoid arthritis. Source material: CD8+ T cells sorted from blood.

The CDR3 region is CASSEDRGYEQYF. In DNA form, the CDR3 reads TGTGCCAGCAGTGAGGACAGAGGCTACGAGCAGTACTTC. The chain is built from TRBV2 and TRBJ2-7; D perhaps matches TRBD1 (6 bases). Per germline, CDR1 SNHLY and CDR2 FYNNEI. The CDR3 sequence is 13 residues long. Trimming pared 3 bases from V and 3 bases from J, leaving 9 bases between.